A single sample is the source of the 16 T cell receptor beta chains below, sequenced in a study of T cells after yellow fever vaccination. TCRdb reprocessed the 5' RACE reads with MiXCR, giving one entry per CDR3 protein. The data hold under 400,000 distinct CDR3 sequences, with 11% observed a single time. The specimen comprised PBMCs, sampled on the day of the first yellow fever vaccination. The receptor source for this set is a man between 18 and 35 years old who received the YFV17D yellow fever vaccine.

This clonotype was observed a handful of times. This chain joins TRBV10-3 and TRBJ2-5, with 8 bases fitting TRBD2. The CDR3 length is 13 residues. Germline-derived CDR1 and CDR2 are ENHRY and SYGVKD. V lost 4 bases and J lost 5; bases outside the gene matches: 3. Written as DNA, the CDR3 is TGTGCCATCAGTGGTGCTAGCGGGGAGACCCAGTACTTC. Amino acid sequence: CAISGASGETQYF.

The J gene is TRBJ2-4, the V gene TRBV14, with D perhaps TRBD1 or TRBD2 (5 bases each). The germline V and J ends were trimmed by 0 bases and 7 bases, with 13 bases remaining between them. CDR3 length equals 15 residues. Per the germline V gene, CDR1 is SGHDN and CDR2 is FVKESK. The CDR3 loop reads CASSQDASEGNIQYF. For the CDR3, the DNA is TGTGCCAGCAGCCAAGATGCGTCTGAGGGGAACATTCAGTACTTC.

Ten or more counts support this clonotype. The chain links TRBV6-5 to TRBJ1-2, with D maybe TRBD1 (5 bases). Trimming pared 4 bases from V and 9 bases from J, leaving 21 bases between. CDR3 size: 15 residues. Germline V lookup: CDR1 MNHEY, CDR2 SVGAGI. DNA for the CDR3: TGTGCCAGCAGTTCCCGGGGGACGGCGGGAAGGAGCTACACCTTC. Translating gives CASSSRGTAGRSYTF.

This clonotype was seen only a few times. V is TRBV6-1 and J is TRBJ2-3; D is perhaps TRBD1 or TRBD2 (5 bases each). The CDR3 contains 14 residues. Germline V lookup: CDR1 MNHNS, CDR2 SASEGT. V dropped 10 bases and J dropped 2 bases, with 16 bases sitting between them. This CDR3 is CATQKGPHTDTQYF. CDR3 sequence (DNA): TGTGCCACCCAGAAGGGACCGCACACAGATACGCAGTATTTT.

This chain connects TRBV20-1 to TRBJ1-2; D is ambiguous. This CDR3 contains 12 residues. Germline lookup yields CDR1 DFQATT and CDR2 SNEGSKA (reference sequence). V was shortened by 4 bases and J by 4 bases, with 10 bases between the two germline ends. CDR3 in amino acids: CSAISWGYGYTF. The CDR3 region has the DNA TGCAGTGCTATATCCTGGGGCTATGGCTACACCTTC.

This chain uses TRBV19 with TRBJ2-2; D is possibly TRBD2 (6 bases). The germline V gene encodes CDR1 LNHDA and CDR2 SQIVND (reference sequence). The CDR3 loop spans 15 amino acids. V was cut by 3 bases and J by 4 bases, with 12 bases left in between. The CDR3 DNA sequence: TGTGCCAGTAGTATGGTAGGAGGGGCCACCGGGGAGCTGTTTTTT. Translated, it gives CASSMVGGATGELFF. Combining the CDR3 with reference TRBV19 and TRBJ2-2 gives the whole variable domain DGGITQSPKYLFRKEGQNVTLSCEQNLNHDAMYWYRQDPGQGLRLIYYSQIVNDFQKGDIAEGYSVSREKKESFPLTVTSAQKNPTAFYLCASSMVGGATGELFFGEGSRLTVL.

This clonotype turned up a few times. The gene calls are TRBV4-2 and TRBJ2-5; D gene ambiguous. The germline CDR1 and CDR2 sequences are LGHNA and YNFKEQ. V lost 1 base to trimming and J lost 3 bases, with 15 bases between them. The length of the CDR3 is 16 residues. CDR3 DNA: TGTGCCAGCAGCCAAGTGTCTCCTACCACCAAAGAGACCCAGTACTTC. This translates into CASSQVSPTTKETQYF.

Many counts were recorded for this clonotype. The chain couples TRBV5-1 to TRBJ1-1, with 8 bases matching TRBD1. With 7 bases clipped from V and 8 bases from J, the junction kept 10 bases outside the gene matches. The CDR3 is 13 residues long. CDR1 and CDR2 (germline): SGHRS, YFSETQ. CDR3 coding DNA: TGCGCCAGCGTATACGACCAGGGGGCGGAAGCTTTCTTT. It translates to CASVYDQGAEAFF.

The table lists this clonotype with a few counts. The V call is TRBV10-3, the J call TRBJ1-1, with D hard to call. Germline V gives CDR1 ENHRY, CDR2 SYGVKD. Trimming pared 3 bases from V and 1 base from J, leaving 9 bases between. The CDR3 covers 14 residues. The CDR3 loop is CAISDATGNTEAFF. The CDR3 DNA reads TGTGCCATCAGTGACGCCACGGGGAACACTGAAGCTTTCTTT.

This clonotype was seen only a few times. The CDR3 DNA follows: TGTGCCAGCAGCCAGGCGGGGGGACCCCAAGGGGATGAGCAGTTCTTC. Translation: CASSQAGGPQGDEQFF. V usage is TRBV4-2 and J usage is TRBJ2-1, with 8 bases aligning to TRBD2. Germline values: CDR1 LGHNA, CDR2 YNFKEQ. Losses at the gene ends were 3 bases for V and 8 bases for J; bases not matched to a gene: 12. The CDR3 extends over 16 amino acids.

This clonotype has just one count. The V gene is TRBV20-1, the J gene TRBJ2-3; 7 nucleotides match TRBD2. Germline CDR1 is DFQATT and CDR2 is SNEGSKA (reference sequence). Trimming removed 1 base from V and 1 base from J; junction bases left unmatched: 5. The CDR3 totals 15 residues. CDR3 nucleotides: TGCAGTGCTAGAGCCGGGGGGTGGGGCACAGATACGCAGTATTTT. This gives the protein CSARAGGWGTDTQYF.

This clonotype was seen ten or more times. V usage is TRBV12-3 or TRBV12-4 and J usage is TRBJ2-5; D is ambiguous. This CDR3 is 12 amino acids long. The V and J ends lost 2 bases and 3 bases respectively, with 4 bases between them. The CDR3: CASSLTKETQYF. In nucleotides, the CDR3 is TGTGCCAGCAGTTTAACTAAAGAGACCCAGTACTTC.

This clonotype was observed a handful of times. This rearrangement joins TRBV6-2 or TRBV6-3 to TRBJ2-3; 8 positions match TRBD1. The germline CDR1 and CDR2 sequences are MNHEY and SVGEGT. This CDR3 has 15 amino acids. Germline trimming cut 0 bases from V and 4 bases from J; bases unmatched to any gene: 3. The CDR3 region has the DNA TGTGCCAGCAGTTACTCCCAGGGGGCCGCAGATACGCAGTATTTT. Amino acids: CASSYSQGAADTQYF.

There are a few counts of this clonotype. The gene calls are TRBV12-3 or TRBV12-4 and TRBJ2-1; D gene ambiguous. With 5 bases removed from V and 10 bases from J, the gap between germline ends came to 9 bases. CDR3 size: 11 residues. The CDR3 protein is CASSVLGEQFF. Here the CDR3 DNA reads TGTGCCAGCAGTGTATTAGGAGAGCAGTTCTTC.

This clonotype was observed many times. The chain has TRBV7-2 and TRBJ1-6; the D is unclear. The CDR3 runs to 12 residues. Germline CDR1 SGHTA, CDR2 FQGNSA. Trimming stripped 1 base from V and 15 bases from J, with 10 bases between. CDR3 protein: CASSLGFQDLHF. The CDR3 region has the DNA TGTGCCAGCAGCTTAGGATTCCAAGACCTCCACTTT.

This clonotype was counted between two and nine times. The gene calls are TRBV5-1 and TRBJ2-5, with TRBD2 matching over 12 bases. The CDR3 contains 16 residues. The V segment lost 4 bases and the J segment 2 bases; nucleotides outside the gene matches: 6. The germline V gene encodes CDR1 SGHRS and CDR2 YFSETQ. CDR3 nucleotide sequence: TGCGCCAGCAGCCTGAGACTAGCGGGGGAGCAAGAGACCCAGTACTTC. Protein: CASSLRLAGEQETQYF. Full variable domain (missing parts from reference TRBV5-1 and TRBJ2-5): KAGVTQTPRYLIKTRGQQVTLSCSPISGHRSVSWYQQTPGQGLQFLFEYFSETQRNKGNFPGRFSGRQFSNSRSEMNVSTLELGDSALYLCASSLRLAGEQETQYFGPGTRLLVL.